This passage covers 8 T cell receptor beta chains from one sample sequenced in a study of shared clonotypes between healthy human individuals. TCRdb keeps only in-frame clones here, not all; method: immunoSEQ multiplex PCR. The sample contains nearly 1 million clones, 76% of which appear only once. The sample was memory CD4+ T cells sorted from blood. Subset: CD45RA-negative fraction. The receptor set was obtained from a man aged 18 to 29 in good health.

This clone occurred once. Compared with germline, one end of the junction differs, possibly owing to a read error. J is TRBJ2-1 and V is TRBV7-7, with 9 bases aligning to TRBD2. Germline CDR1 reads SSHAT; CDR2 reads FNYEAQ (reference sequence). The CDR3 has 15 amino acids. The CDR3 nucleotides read TGTGCTAGCAGCTTGGGTAGCGGGAGTAGCGATGAGCAGTTCTTC. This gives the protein CASSLGSGSSDEQFF.

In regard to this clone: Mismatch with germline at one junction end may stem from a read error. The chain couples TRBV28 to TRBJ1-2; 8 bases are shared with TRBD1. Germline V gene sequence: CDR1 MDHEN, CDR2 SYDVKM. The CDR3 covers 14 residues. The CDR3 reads CASSLGQAKYGYTF. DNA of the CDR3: TGTGCCAGCAGTTTGGGACAGGCTAAATATGGCTACACCTTC.

CDR3 in DNA: TGTGCCAGCAGTTACTCCCCTAGACAAGAGACCCAGTACTTC. Translation gives CASSYSPRQETQYF. This sequence joins TRBV6-6 and TRBJ2-5; D not resolved. CDR3 length: 14 amino acids. Per germline, CDR1 MNHNY and CDR2 SVGAGI (reference sequence). Trimming left V 0 bases short and J 2 bases short, with 7 bases between.

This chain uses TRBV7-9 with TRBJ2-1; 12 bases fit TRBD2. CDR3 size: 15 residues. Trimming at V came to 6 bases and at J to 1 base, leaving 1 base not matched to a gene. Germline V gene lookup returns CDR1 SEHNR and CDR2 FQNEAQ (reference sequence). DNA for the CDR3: TGTGCCAGCAGACTAGCGGGGGGTTCCTACAATGAGCAGTTCTTC. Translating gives CASRLAGGSYNEQFF.

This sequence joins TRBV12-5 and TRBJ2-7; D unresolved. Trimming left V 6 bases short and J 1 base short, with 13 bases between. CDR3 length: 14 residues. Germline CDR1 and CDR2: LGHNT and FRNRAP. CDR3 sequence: CASGNRGPSYEQYF. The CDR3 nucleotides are TGTGCTAGTGGCAACCGAGGACCTTCCTACGAGCAGTACTTC.

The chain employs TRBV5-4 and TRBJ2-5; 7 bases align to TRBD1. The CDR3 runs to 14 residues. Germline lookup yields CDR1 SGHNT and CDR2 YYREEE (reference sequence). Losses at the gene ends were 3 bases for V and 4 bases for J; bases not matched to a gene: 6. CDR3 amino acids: CASSSPGGAETQYF. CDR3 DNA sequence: TGTGCCAGCAGCTCCCCAGGGGGTGCAGAGACCCAGTACTTC. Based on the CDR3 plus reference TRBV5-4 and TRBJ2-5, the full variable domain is ETGVTQSPTHLIKTRGQQVTLRCSSQSGHNTVSWYQQALGQGPQFIFQYYREEENGRGNFPPRFSGLQFPNYSSELNVNALELDDSALYLCASSSPGGAETQYFGPGTRLLVL.

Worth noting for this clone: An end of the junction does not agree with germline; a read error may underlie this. The CDR3 sequence: CASSLGSLTAHTQYF. The CDR3 DNA sequence: TGTGCTAGCAGCTTGGGCAGCCTTACCGCGCATACGCAGTATTTT. V and J are TRBV7-7 and TRBJ2-3, with no clear D. Germline V gene sequence: CDR1 SSHAT, CDR2 FNYEAQ (reference sequence). The CDR3 has 15 residues.

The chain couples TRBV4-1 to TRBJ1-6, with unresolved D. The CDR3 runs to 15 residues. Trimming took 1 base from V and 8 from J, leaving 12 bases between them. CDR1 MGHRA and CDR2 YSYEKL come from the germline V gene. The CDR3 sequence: CASSQARGLDSPLHF. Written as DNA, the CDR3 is TGCGCCAGCAGCCAAGCCAGAGGGCTAGATTCACCCCTCCACTTT.